Each of the 2 T cell receptor beta chains below was sequenced from the same sample in a study of cytomegalovirus exposure and HLA in healthy donors. In the PCR, 60 Vbeta and 13 Jbeta primers were used. The data were produced by immunoSEQ multiplex PCR, yet TCRdb's version contains in-frame clones alone and is incomplete. The table includes under 150,000 clones, 70% to 80% detected once. Sequenced: PBMCs. The receptors were sampled from a woman aged 45-65 years in good health and CMV-seropositive.

This clone was seen only once. The V gene is TRBV9, the J gene TRBJ2-1; 14 bases match TRBD2. The V gene's germline CDR1 is SGDLS and CDR2 YYNGEE. The CDR3 is 16 residues long. V lost 3 bases, J lost 7 bases, and 6 bases stayed unmatched. The CDR3 nucleotides read TGTGCCAGCAGCGCTGGGACTAGCGGGAGTGGGAATGAGCAGTTCTTC. This codes for CASSAGTSGSGNEQFF. Full variable domain (remainder filled in from reference TRBV9 and TRBJ2-1): DSGVTQTPKHLITATGQRVTLRCSPRSGDLSVYWYQQSLDQGLQFLIQYYNGEERAKGNILERFSAQQFPDLHSELNLSSLELGDSALYFCASSAGTSGSGNEQFFGPGTRLTVL.

The CDR3 DNA reads TGCGCCAGCAGCCTCCTGACGGGGGATGGGACAGATACGCAGTATTTT. It specifies CASSLLTGDGTDTQYF. This sequence joins TRBV5-1 and TRBJ2-3, with D possibly TRBD2 on 6 matching bases. This CDR3 is 16 amino acids long. From germline, CDR1 is SGHRS and CDR2 YFSETQ. Trimming removed 4 bases from V and 3 bases from J, with 18 bases in between.